This T cell receptor (beta chain) was identified during a study of cytomegalovirus exposure and HLA in healthy donors. Notes on the study in general: In vitro confirmation showed a few CMV-associated chains to be CMV antigen specific. The tendency of first-cohort TCR clusters to co-occur in the roughly 120 validation repertoires was identified by a subsequent analysis.

Here immunoSEQ multiplex PCR was the method, and the copy in TCRdb shows in-frame clones only, minus some. The sample has roughly 90,000 clones, roughly 85% seen once. The donors were in the roughly 130-subject validation cohort, distinct from the approximately 700-subject first cohort. As regards this clone: The antigen remains unidentified.

The clonotype comes from a man in his late teens or twenties in good health and CMV-seropositive. Sequenced sample: PBMCs.

The CDR3 reads CATSRENLGHSPAFF. As DNA, the CDR3 is TGTGCCACCAGCAGAGAAAACTTGGGCCATTCACCGGCTTTCTTT. The rearrangement joins TRBV15 to TRBJ1-1; D unresolved. This CDR3 contains 15 residues. V gave up 0 bases and J gave up 11 bases, with 19 bases separating them. Germline-derived CDR1 and CDR2 are LNHNV and YYDKDF (reference sequence).